The entry that follows covers one TCR beta chain sequence. Its antigen is unknown. The sample is drawn from a study of T cell repertoires in cytomegalovirus infection. TCRdb processed the reads anew with MiXCR; each CDR3 protein has one entry. The repertoire has 150,000 to 200,000 distinct CDR3 sequences, roughly a sixth of them found once; the top ten carry about 17%. Study-wide results and limits: CMV-specific HLA-C-restricted TCR beta clonotypes dominated the ex vivo response.

Sequencing used CD8+ T cells from PBMCs. The clonotype was recovered from a human donor in good health (CMV status not recorded). Some clones in this sample may be carry-over from other donors' samples.

The CDR3 loop reads CASSQGGNTEAFF. The CDR3 DNA reads as TGTGCCAGCAGTCAAGGGGGGAACACTGAAGCTTTCTTT. The chain couples TRBV6-1 to TRBJ1-1; D perhaps matches TRBD1 (6 bases). Germline CDR1 reads MNHNS; CDR2 reads SASEGT. The CDR3 contains 13 residues. V shed 5 bases and J shed 1 base, with 8 bases lying between them.